These 6 T cell receptor beta chains came from one sample sequenced in a study of shared clonotypes between healthy human individuals. Generated by immunoSEQ multiplex PCR, the TCRdb table keeps only in-frame clones and is missing some. The sample contains approximately 500,000 clones, around 73% of which appear only once. The specimen sequenced was PBMCs. The receptors shown here come from a woman between 35 and 50 years old in good health. Some clones in this sample may be carry-over from other donors' samples.

In its sample, this clone was seen a few times. CDR3 sequence: CASSQLLAGGQETQYF. The CDR3 DNA is TGTGCCAGCAGCCAGCTACTAGCGGGAGGGCAAGAGACCCAGTACTTC. This chain connects TRBV6-6 to TRBJ2-5; TRBD2 matches 13 bases. This CDR3 has 16 residues. J lost 2 bases, V lost 6 bases, and 6 bases had no gene match. Germline V CDR1 and CDR2: MNHNY, SVGAGI (reference sequence).

The V call is TRBV7-2, the J call TRBJ1-4, with D maybe TRBD1 (5 bases). Germline V lookup: CDR1 SGHTA, CDR2 FQGNSA. The V end lost 0 bases, the J end lost 7 bases, and 9 bases lay between the germline ends. This CDR3 comprises 14 residues. CDR3 sequence: CASSLAGAGEKLFF. The CDR3 nucleotides are TGTGCCAGCAGCTTAGCCGGGGCTGGTGAAAAACTGTTTTTT.

The chain links TRBV5-1 to TRBJ2-1; a weak D match, TRBD1 (6 bases). This CDR3 contains 15 residues. Germline CDR1 and CDR2: SGHRS and YFSETQ. V was trimmed by 0 bases and J by 10 bases, leaving 17 bases between them. The CDR3 DNA sequence: TGCGCCAGCAGCTTGGGACCCTCAGGGGATAGGGAGCAGTTCTTC. Translation: CASSLGPSGDREQFF.

This chain connects TRBV11-3 to TRBJ2-1, with no clear D. This CDR3 region has 12 residues. Germline values: CDR1 SGHNT, CDR2 YENEEA. Trimming removed 8 bases at V and 9 bases at J, with 14 bases between. This CDR3 reads CASSWGLGEQFF. The CDR3 nucleotides are TGTGCCAGCTCGTGGGGTTTGGGTGAGCAGTTCTTC.

A few counts support this clone. The chain employs TRBV6-4 and TRBJ1-5, with D perhaps matching TRBD1 (6 bases). This CDR3 spans 15 amino acids. CDR1 MRHNA and CDR2 SNTAGT come from the germline V gene. V lost 5 bases and J lost 4, with 15 bases in between. CDR3 sequence (DNA): TGTGCCAGCAGTCAGACCCCAGGGGATAATCAGCCCCAGCATTTT. This translates into CASSQTPGDNQPQHF.

The V call is TRBV11-2, the J call TRBJ2-5; TRBD2 is a possible D gene (6 bases). Germline V gene data show CDR1 as SGHAT and CDR2 as FQNNGV. The germline V and J ends were trimmed by 5 bases and 5 bases, with 18 bases remaining between them. CDR3 length: 15 residues. The CDR3 DNA sequence: TGTGCCAGCAGCCAAGCGGGCACGGCGGTGGAGACCCAGTACTTC. It specifies CASSQAGTAVETQYF.